This T cell receptor (beta chain) derives from a study of T cell changes during pregnancy in multiple sclerosis. Clones were sequenced by immunoSEQ multiplex PCR, and TCRdb holds only the in-frame ones, with some missing. In the table there are 50,000 to 75,000 clones, around nine tenths of which are singletons. Germline-derived CDR1 and CDR2 are PRHDT and FYEKMQ (reference sequence). Trimming removed 1 base from V and 4 bases from J, with 10 bases in between. The CDR3 is 14 residues long. This receptor was taken from a female donor in good health, enrolled as a control in a pregnancy study. The rearrangement links TRBV13 to TRBJ1-1; D call uncertain. The specimen was peripheral blood, collected in the first trimester of pregnancy. CDR3 amino acids: CASSLEVPGTEAFF. As DNA, the CDR3 is TGTGCCAGCAGCTTAGAAGTCCCGGGCACTGAAGCTTTCTTT.